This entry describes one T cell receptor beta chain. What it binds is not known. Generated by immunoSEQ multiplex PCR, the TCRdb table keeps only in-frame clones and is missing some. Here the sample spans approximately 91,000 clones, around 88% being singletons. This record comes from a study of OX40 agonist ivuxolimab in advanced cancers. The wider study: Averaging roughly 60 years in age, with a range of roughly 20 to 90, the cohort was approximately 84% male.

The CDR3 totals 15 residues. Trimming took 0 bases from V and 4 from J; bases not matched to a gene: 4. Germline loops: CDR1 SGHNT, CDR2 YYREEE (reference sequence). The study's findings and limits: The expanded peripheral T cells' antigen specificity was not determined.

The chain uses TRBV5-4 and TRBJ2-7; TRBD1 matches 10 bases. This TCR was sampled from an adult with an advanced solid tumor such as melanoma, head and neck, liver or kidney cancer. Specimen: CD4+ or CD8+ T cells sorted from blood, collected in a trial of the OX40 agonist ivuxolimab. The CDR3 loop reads CASSLGDRGFYEQYF. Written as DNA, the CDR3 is TGTGCCAGCAGCTTGGGGGACAGGGGTTTTTACGAGCAGTACTTC.